This TCR beta chain was recorded in a study of T cell responses to AZD1222 COVID-19 vaccine. Study background: Pooling covered second doses at about 4 or about 12 weeks. Study observations and caveats: Receipt of two AZD1222 doses was followed by a rise in Spike-specific TCR breadth and depth. Variant regions that are unmutated are reportedly the target of nearly half of spike-specific TCRs.

The repertoire was sequenced with immunoSEQ multiplex PCR; TCRdb's copy has only in-frame clones and lacks some. Here the sample spans under 200,000 clones, roughly 86% being singletons. As regards this clone: What it recognizes is unknown.

The CDR3 is 14 residues long. CDR1 and CDR2 (germline): LGHDT, YNNKEL (reference sequence). V was pared by 4 bases and J by 1 base, with 10 bases between. The sequencing used peripheral blood, collected on day 0 of AZD1222 vaccination. The chain uses TRBV3-1 (or the pseudogene TRBV3-2) and TRBJ2-5; D assignment may be TRBD1 or TRBD2 (5 bases each). This sequence originates from an adult in good health. The CDR3 region is CASSRGASQETQYF. CDR3 nucleotides: TGTGCCAGCAGCCGAGGGGCTTCCCAAGAGACCCAGTACTTC.